This TCR beta chain emerged from a study of regulatory dendritic cells for organ transplantation. Study results and caveats: Of resting T cell subsets, memory CD8+ had the most alloreactive clonotypes.

Naive CD45RA+ and memory CD45RO+ CD4+ or CD8+ T cells were FACS-sorted. Sequencing used immunoSEQ multiplex PCR; TCRdb keeps in-frame clones, though not all of them. The repertoire consists of 25,000 to 30,000 clones, with more than 70% occurring once and the leading ten covering less than 0.5%. Comments on this clone: The antigen is undetermined.

Sequencing input: naive CD8+ T cells from blood. Subset meaning: CD45RA+ naive T cells. The TCR comes from a human donor in good health.

The CDR3, as DNA: TGTGCCAGCCTATTCGGAAACACCATATATTTT. It encodes CASLFGNTIYF. The gene calls are TRBV7-9 and TRBJ1-3; D remains ambiguous. Germline values: CDR1 SEHNR, CDR2 FQNEAQ (reference sequence). This CDR3 comprises 11 residues. The V end lost 8 bases, the J end lost 4 bases, and 6 bases lay between the germline ends. The full variable domain, with the rest looked up from reference TRBV7-9 and TRBJ1-3, is DTGVSQNPRHKITKRGQNVTFRCDPISEHNRLYWYRQTLGQGPEFLTYFQNEAQLEKSRLLSDRFSAERPKGSFSTLEIQRTEQGDSAMYLCASLFGNTIYFGEGSWLTVV.